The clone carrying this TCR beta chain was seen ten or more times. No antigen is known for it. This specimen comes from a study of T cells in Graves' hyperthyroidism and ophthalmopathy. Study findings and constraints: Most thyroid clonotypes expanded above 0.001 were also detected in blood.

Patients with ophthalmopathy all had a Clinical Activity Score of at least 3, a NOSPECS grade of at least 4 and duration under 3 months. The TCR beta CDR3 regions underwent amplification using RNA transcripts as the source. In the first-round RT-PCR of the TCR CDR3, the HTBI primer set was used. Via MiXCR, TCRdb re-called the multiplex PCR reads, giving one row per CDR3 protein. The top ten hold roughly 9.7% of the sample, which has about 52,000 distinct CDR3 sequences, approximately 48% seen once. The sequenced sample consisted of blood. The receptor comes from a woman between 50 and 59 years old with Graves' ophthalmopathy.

The CDR3 DNA sequence: TGCGCCAGCAGCCTGAGCGCTCAGACACATGAAAAACTGTTTTTT. Encoded protein: CASSLSAQTHEKLFF. The J gene is TRBJ1-4, the V gene TRBV5-1; the D is unclear. V was shortened by 4 bases and J by 6 bases, with 16 bases between the two germline ends. This CDR3 region has 15 residues. Per germline, CDR1 SGHRS and CDR2 YFSETQ.